This TCR beta chain was sequenced for a study of cytomegalovirus exposure and HLA in healthy donors. Researchers ran the PCR with 60 Vbeta and 13 Jbeta primers. The method was immunoSEQ multiplex PCR; TCRdb's version includes in-frame clones alone and lacks a portion of them. Of around 140,000 clones in the sample, 8.9% were seen once. The germline CDR1 and CDR2 sequences are SGHNT and YENEEA. The V end lost 5 bases, the J end lost 4 bases, and 11 bases lay between the germline ends. This CDR3 has 13 residues. The genes are TRBV11-3 and TRBJ1-2, with no clear D. Sequencing was done on a sample of PBMCs. This receptor was taken from a woman in her 40s in good health and CMV-seropositive. CDR3 bases: TGTGCCAGCAGCCCTAGGGAGGGCTATGGCTACACCTTC. It encodes CASSPREGYGYTF.